This T cell receptor beta chain was identified in a study of blood T cells in healthy people across ages. Germline-derived CDR1 and CDR2 are SGHDT and YYEEEE. This CDR3 comprises 12 residues. A second PCR, run for roughly 6 to 11 cycles, used a sample-barcoded 5' primer plus a J-beta primer mix. TCRdb reprocessed the 5' RACE reads via MiXCR and lists one record per CDR3 protein. The table lists fewer than 1,200,000 distinct CDR3 sequences, about 23% of them singletons, with about 0.8% in the top ten. This sample was also put to use in a study of T cells of mothers and their children.

The J gene is TRBJ2-5, the V gene TRBV5-6; D gene unclear. Matching the DNA end better, TRBJ2-1 makes the J call doubtful. The sequence derives from a girl aged 2-10 years in good health. The sequenced sample was blood. The CDR3 sequence is CASSFSEAEQFF. The CDR3 DNA follows: TGTGCCAGCAGCTTTAGTGAGGCTGAGCAGTTCTTC.